Included here is one TCR beta chain sequence, with context. The source of the sample is a study of blood T cell repertoires in COVID-19. As for the study in general: Nucleic acid was either cDNA or gDNA, and it came from T cells, B-cell-depleted T cells, or PBMCs.

Germline V gene data show CDR1 as LNHDA and CDR2 as SQIVND (reference sequence). This CDR3 is 16 amino acids long. Trimming removed 0 bases at V and 0 bases at J, with 10 bases between. Authors' processing steps: The assay estimated nucleated cells by amplifying reference gene primers. TCRdb keeps only in-frame clones here, not all; method: immunoSEQ multiplex PCR. V, J and clone size are taken as reported in that table, and D and trimming were inferred from the DNA itself. The sample lists about 81,000 clones, 75% occurring once. This clonotype was sampled from a woman aged 45 to 65 with acute or convalescent COVID-19. What was sequenced was peripheral blood. This chain links TRBV19 with TRBJ2-3, with D possibly matching TRBD2 (5 bases). The CDR3 loop is CASSIDSASSTDTQYF. CDR3 bases: TGTGCCAGTAGTATAGATAGCGCGTCTAGCACAGATACGCAGTATTTT.